Listed here are 26 T cell receptor beta chains from one sample, sequenced in a study of a mutant IDH1 vaccine in newly diagnosed glioma. Clones were sequenced by immunoSEQ multiplex PCR, and TCRdb holds only the in-frame ones, with some missing. Among about 60,000 clones listed, roughly nine tenths were seen once. No antigen has been identified for these receptors. The time point: week 35, safety follow-up. All doses held 300 ug of mutant IDH1 20-mer peptide, with topical imiquimod. Sequenced here: PBMCs, sampled from a glioma patient whose treatment included an IDH1 peptide vaccine. Receptors originate from a man aged 35 to 55 with glioma.

J is TRBJ2-7 and V is TRBV19; D remains unclear. Germline V CDR1 and CDR2: LNHDA, SQIVND (reference sequence). CDR3 length: 12 amino acids. V was cut by 11 bases and J by 2 bases, with 13 bases left in between. The CDR3 nucleotides read TGTGCCTCGTCCCCCTCGCCCTACGAGCAGTACTTC. This translates into CASSPSPYEQYF.

The V call is TRBV9, the J call TRBJ2-1; D is possibly TRBD1 (6 bases). Between the trimmed V and J ends, which lost 3 bases and 3 bases, there was a span of 7 bases. Per germline, CDR1 SGDLS and CDR2 YYNGEE. This CDR3 contains 13 residues. In DNA, the CDR3 is TGTGCCAGCAGCGGGACAGTCTACAATGAGCAGTTCTTC. Its translation is CASSGTVYNEQFF.

This clone was detected a few times. CDR3: CASSMRLSNQPQHF. CDR3 sequence (DNA): TGTGCCAGTAGTATGAGGTTGAGCAATCAGCCCCAGCATTTT. The rearrangement links TRBV19 to TRBJ1-5; D is undetermined. Germline V gene lookup returns CDR1 LNHDA and CDR2 SQIVND (reference sequence). Deletions cut 3 bases from V and 1 base from J, with 7 bases between. This CDR3 has 14 amino acids.

The V and J genes are TRBV6-5 and TRBJ1-2, with 8 bases aligning to TRBD1. Germline V gives CDR1 MNHEY, CDR2 SVGAGI. The CDR3 has 15 residues. V trimming: 5 bases; J trimming: 3 bases; junction bases outside the gene matches: 8. CDR3 loop: CASSARTGHYYGYTF. CDR3 sequence (DNA): TGTGCCAGCAGTGCGCGGACAGGGCATTACTATGGCTACACCTTC.

The chain employs TRBV9 and TRBJ1-2, with 7 nucleotides matching TRBD1. Germline CDR1 reads SGDLS; CDR2 reads YYNGEE. The CDR3 sequence is 13 residues long. Germline trimming cut 3 bases from V and 9 bases from J; bases unmatched to any gene: 8. The CDR3 loop is CASSAGGSFSYTF. For the CDR3, the DNA is TGTGCCAGCAGCGCAGGGGGAAGTTTTAGCTACACCTTC.

The chain links TRBV6-5 to TRBJ1-1, with 8 bases lining up with TRBD1. CDR1 and CDR2 (germline): MNHEY, SVGAGI. Trimming removed 7 bases from V and 1 base from J; junction bases left unmatched: 8. CDR3 length: 15 residues. CDR3 nucleotides: TGTGCCAGCAACAGCGACAGGGGAGCGAACACTGAAGCTTTCTTT. Translating gives CASNSDRGANTEAFF.

The V and J genes are TRBV9 and TRBJ2-3; 12 nucleotides agree with TRBD2. The CDR3 contains 16 residues. Looked up from germline, CDR1 is SGDLS and CDR2 is YYNGEE. The junction had 6 bases not matched to a gene; V was cut back by 2 bases and J by 5 bases. For the CDR3, the DNA is TGTGCCAGCAGCGTCTCTAGCGGGAGGGCCCGAGATACGCAGTATTTT. Residues: CASSVSSGRARDTQYF.

This clone came up once. V and J are TRBV11-2 and TRBJ2-7, with TRBD1 identical over 8 bases. The germline CDR1 and CDR2 sequences are SGHAT and FQNNGV. V lost 0 bases, J lost 3 bases, and 4 bases stayed unmatched. The CDR3 is made up of 15 amino acids. The CDR3 is CASSLDRGRNYEQYF. The DNA for the CDR3 is TGTGCCAGCAGCTTAGACAGGGGGCGTAACTACGAGCAGTACTTC. Looking up the rest from reference TRBV11-2 and TRBJ2-7 gives the full variable domain: EAGVAQSPRYKIIEKRQSVAFWCNPISGHATLYWYQQILGQGPKLLIQFQNNGVVDDSQLPKDRFSAERLKGVDSTLKIQPAKLEDSAVYLCASSLDRGRNYEQYFGPGTRLTVT.

The chain recombines TRBV5-6 with TRBJ2-6, with 12 bases aligning to TRBD2. J was trimmed by 2 bases and V by 4 bases; bases with no gene match: 10. Germline lookup yields CDR1 SGHDT and CDR2 YYEEEE. The CDR3 has 19 amino acids. CDR3: CASSRKTSGSSAGANVLTF. CDR3 nucleotide sequence: TGTGCCAGCAGCCGGAAGACTAGCGGGAGTTCGGCTGGGGCCAACGTCCTGACTTTC.

The chain carries TRBV7-6 and TRBJ1-1, with D possibly TRBD1 on 5 matching bases. The CDR3 totals 14 residues. CDR1 and CDR2 (germline): SGHVS, FNYEAQ. The ends were cut back, 0 bases at V and 0 bases at J, with 5 bases in the middle. The chain's CDR3 is CASSLAGVNTEAFF. In nucleotides, the CDR3 is TGTGCCAGCAGCTTAGCAGGGGTGAACACTGAAGCTTTCTTT.

This chain uses TRBV19 with TRBJ2-3; 7 nucleotides align to TRBD1. The CDR3 contains 14 residues. Looked up from germline, CDR1 is LNHDA and CDR2 is SQIVND (reference sequence). Trimming took 5 bases from V and 2 from J; bases not matched to a gene: 4. The CDR3 DNA reads as TGTGCCAGTAGTGGGACAGAACTCACAGATACGCAGTATTTT. This sequence encodes CASSGTELTDTQYF.

Only a few counts were recorded for this clone. The genes are TRBV9 and TRBJ1-1; maybe TRBD1 (6 bases). The CDR3 consists of 12 residues. Germline-derived CDR1 and CDR2 are SGDLS and YYNGEE. V lost 3 bases and J lost 5, with 8 bases in between. CDR3 residues: CASSDTGTEAFF. DNA of the CDR3: TGTGCCAGCAGCGATACAGGGACTGAAGCTTTCTTT.

This sequence joins TRBV11-2 and TRBJ2-5; D is perhaps TRBD2 (6 bases). Germline values: CDR1 SGHAT, CDR2 FQNNGV. Trimming cost V 5 bases and J 5 bases, with 15 bases left between them. This CDR3 spans 14 amino acids. CDR3 coding DNA: TGTGCCAGCAGCCCCACGAGCGGGTATGAGACCCAGTACTTC. It translates to CASSPTSGYETQYF.

V usage is TRBV19 and J usage is TRBJ1-2; possibly TRBD1 for D (5 bases). In germline, CDR1 is LNHDA, CDR2 SQIVND (reference sequence). V was clipped by 1 base and J by 2 bases, with 8 bases between them. CDR3 length: 14 amino acids. CDR3 sequence (DNA): TGTGCCAGTAGTATAGGGACAAAGAACTATGGCTACACCTTC. Residues: CASSIGTKNYGYTF.

The chain is built from TRBV18 and TRBJ2-6; possible D gene TRBD2, 5 bases. V was clipped by 3 bases and J by 0 bases, with 9 bases between them. The CDR3 consists of 16 residues. Germline V gene lookup returns CDR1 KGHSH and CDR2 LQKENI. CDR3 protein: CASSPVSGSGANVLTF. Here the CDR3 DNA reads TGTGCCAGCTCACCCGTCAGCGGCTCTGGGGCCAACGTCCTGACTTTC. Full variable domain (missing parts from reference TRBV18 and TRBJ2-6): NAGVMQNPRHLVRRRGQEARLRCSPMKGHSHVYWYRQLPEEGLKFMVYLQKENIIDESGMPKERFSAEFPKEGPSILRIQQVVRGDSAAYFCASSPVSGSGANVLTFGAGSRLTVL.

This chain uses TRBV7-2 with TRBJ2-1; D uncertain. The CDR3 extends over 15 amino acids. V lost 2 bases and J lost 4, with 12 bases in between. Germline CDR1 reads SGHTA; CDR2 reads FQGNSA. CDR3: CASSLPPVPYNEQFF. CDR3 coding DNA: TGTGCCAGCAGCTTACCTCCCGTCCCATACAATGAGCAGTTCTTC.

The rearrangement joins TRBV27 to TRBJ1-5; D perhaps matches TRBD1 (6 bases). V lost 4 bases and J 4 bases, leaving 14 bases between the germline ends. In germline, CDR1 is MNHEY, CDR2 SMNVEV (reference sequence). The CDR3 totals 15 residues. The DNA of the CDR3 is TGTGCCAGCAGTTCCACAGGGCTTGTTAATCAGCCCCAGCATTTT. Amino acid sequence: CASSSTGLVNQPQHF.

For this clone: A read error may account for a junction end that differs from germline. The chain recombines TRBV7-7 with TRBJ2-6, with D perhaps matching TRBD1 (6 bases). The germline CDR1 and CDR2 sequences are SSHAT and FNYEAQ (reference sequence). This CDR3 contains 18 residues. In DNA, the CDR3 is TGTGCTAGCAGCCCCTACCCTATAACAGGGTCTGGGGCCAACGTCCTGACTTTC. Protein sequence: CASSPYPITGSGANVLTF.

The chain joins TRBV7-9 to TRBJ1-5, with unresolved D. CDR1 is SEHNR and CDR2 is FQNEAQ in the germline V gene (reference sequence). The V gene lost 8 bases and the J gene lost 6 bases, with 14 bases spanning the gap. This CDR3 has 13 residues. CDR3 bases: TGTGCCAGCGGAGGAGTTGAGGGTCAGCCCCAGCATTTT. Protein: CASGGVEGQPQHF.

The V gene is TRBV5-6, the J gene TRBJ1-1, with D unresolved. The CDR3 loop spans 12 amino acids. Germline CDR1 is SGHDT and CDR2 is YYEEEE. Trimming pared 1 base from V and 7 bases from J, leaving 8 bases between. The CDR3 here is CASSLLVGEAFF. The DNA of the CDR3 is TGTGCCAGCAGCTTGTTGGTGGGTGAAGCTTTCTTT.

This clone was observed once. The rearrangement joins TRBV4-1 to TRBJ2-7; D is uncertain. Germline lookup yields CDR1 MGHRA and CDR2 YSYEKL. The CDR3 consists of 14 residues. The germline V and J ends were trimmed by 1 base and 2 bases, with 9 bases remaining between them. CDR3 amino acids: CASSQADAPYEQYF. The CDR3 DNA is TGCGCCAGCAGCCAAGCGGACGCCCCCTACGAGCAGTACTTC.

The chain links TRBV5-4 to TRBJ2-7; 14 bases line up with TRBD2. The CDR3 has 15 amino acids. Trimming at V came to 4 bases and at J to 4 bases, leaving 4 bases not matched to a gene. Germline assignment: CDR1 SGHNT and CDR2 YYREEE (reference sequence). CDR3 sequence reads: CASSPGLAGVYEQYF. In DNA, the CDR3 is TGTGCCAGCAGCCCGGGACTAGCGGGAGTTTACGAGCAGTACTTC.

V and J are TRBV6-7 and TRBJ2-7, with D uncertain. TRBV6-7 is recorded as an ORF, its role being uncertain. The CDR3 is made up of 15 amino acids. The germline V and J ends were trimmed by 2 bases and 3 bases, with 14 bases remaining between them. The CDR3 is CASSYPLAENYEQYF. CDR3 DNA sequence: TGTGCCAGCAGTTACCCTCTCGCGGAAAACTACGAGCAGTACTTC.

The V gene is TRBV5-1, the J gene TRBJ2-1; 7 bases match TRBD1. The junction had 18 bases not matched to a gene; V was cut back by 4 bases and J by 5 bases. The CDR3 totals 18 residues. CDR1 and CDR2 from the germline V gene are SGHRS and YFSETQ. DNA of the CDR3: TGCGCCAGCAGCCGGGGACAGCCGGGGCGGTGGACCCACAATGAGCAGTTCTTC. This encodes CASSRGQPGRWTHNEQFF.

The genes are TRBV5-1 and TRBJ2-2; D possibly uses TRBD1 or TRBD2 (5 bases each). With 4 bases removed from V and 3 bases from J, the gap between germline ends came to 10 bases. The CDR3 extends over 14 amino acids. Germline V gives CDR1 SGHRS, CDR2 YFSETQ. The chain's CDR3 is CASSPGTHTGELFF. CDR3 in DNA: TGCGCCAGCAGCCCCGGGACCCACACCGGGGAGCTGTTTTTT. The full variable domain, rest sourced from reference TRBV5-1 and TRBJ2-2, is KAGVTQTPRYLIKTRGQQVTLSCSPISGHRSVSWYQQTPGQGLQFLFEYFSETQRNKGNFPGRFSGRQFSNSRSEMNVSTLELGDSALYLCASSPGTHTGELFFGEGSRLTVL.

The chain employs TRBV20-1 and TRBJ1-3, with D hard to call. V was pared by 3 bases and J by 4 bases, with 4 bases between. CDR1 is DFQATT, CDR2 SNEGSKA, per germline (reference sequence). The CDR3 totals 11 residues. The CDR3 sequence is CSASWGNTIYF. The DNA for the CDR3 is TGCAGTGCTAGCTGGGGAAACACCATATATTTT.